This T cell receptor (beta chain) was sequenced during a study of blood T cell repertoires in COVID-19 (TCRdb year 2020). Regarding the complete study: Collaborator samples came from the United States, Italy and Spain and covered acute and convalescent phases of COVID-19. The prospective study material was composed of cDNA or gDNA derived from T cells, B-cell-depleted T cells, or PBMCs. The dataset comprised deeply sampled blood TCRbeta repertoires from subjects exposed to, actively infected with, or recovered from COVID-19. A freely available public database, intended as a resource for researchers studying the immune response to SARS-CoV-2, is where the repertoires were released. The samples were drawn from the first 160 participants of the ongoing ImmuneRACE study and from 1,254 subjects provided by 6 global collaborators. The sample metadata nearly always contained a de-identified subject ID, COVID-19 status, age in years and sex. Where HLA class I and class II types were available, the types were taken from metadata supplied by the sample provider, not from assay-based typing.

Each collaborating institution followed its own protocols to collect whole blood in K2EDTA tubes. For TCRbeta analysis, collaborator samples were shipped as frozen whole blood, as isolated PBMCs, or as DNA extracted from either sample type. TCRbeta CDR3 regions were amplified from genomic DNA by means of the immunoSEQ Assay, a bias-controlled multiplex PCR. The published analysis was carried out like this. The number of nucleated cells in each sample was estimated from the amplification of reference gene primers within the assay. Sequence reads were collapsed and filtered to measure the absolute abundance of every unique TCRbeta CDR3 rearrangement. Productive Simpson clonality was computed per sample as the square root of Simpson's diversity index over productive rearrangements. As stored in TCRdb, this immuneACCESS dataset retains in-frame rearrangements with V and J assigned. A fraction of the clones does not appear; measured against another copy, unresolved V genes explain less than half of the discrepancy, and the remainder lacks a known reason. The D gene and trimming were derived from the DNA, and the V and J assignments and clone size from that table. Within this sample are 150,000 to 200,000 clones, with about 88% of them counted one time only. About 4.2% of the sample goes to the ten largest clones.

From the cysteine through the phenylalanine, the CDR3 covers 14 amino acids. Only CDR3 DNA is held: 42 bases, read in frame from base 1. Via the germline V gene (reference sequence), CDR1 is SGHNT and CDR2 YYREEE. Trimming costs V 9 bases and J 0 bases, and their ends lie 13 bases apart. Points the paper makes about the study in general: The quantity of clinical and demographic metadata differed by source and by participant and was supplied without curation.

Comment on this clone: Its antigen specificity is not known. No clone much larger than this one lies a single base away; base qualities are absent.

The rearrangement joined TRBV5-4 to TRBJ1-3; the D gene is perhaps TRBD1, on 6 matching bases. Sequenced sample: peripheral blood. This sequence originates from a human donor in a cohort sampled during active COVID-19. The CDR3 protein: CATGGLNSGNTIYF. The DNA is as follows: TGTGCCACCGGGGGGCTCAACTCTGGAAACACCATATATTTT.